This T cell receptor beta chain was identified in a study of technical replicates of blood from a few donors. Measured with immunoSEQ multiplex PCR; TCRdb has only the in-frame clones, and not every one. The sample includes roughly 76,000 clones, roughly 94% of them seen just once. Germline CDR1 MNHEY, CDR2 SMNVEV (reference sequence). The CDR3 is made up of 17 amino acids. Trimming took off 2 bases at V and 4 bases at J, with 15 bases between the two ends. The clonotype was recovered from a human donor in good health. Sequenced sample: T cells isolated from PBMCs. This chain links TRBV27 with TRBJ2-6, with D possibly matching TRBD1 (6 bases). The CDR3 nucleotides read TGTGCCAGCAGTTTAAGACAGGATCTCTCAGGGGCCAACGTCCTGACTTTC. Encoded protein: CASSLRQDLSGANVLTF. Based on the CDR3 plus reference TRBV27 and TRBJ2-6, the full variable domain is EAQVTQNPRYLITVTGKKLTVTCSQNMNHEYMSWYRQDPGLGLRQIYYSMNVEVTDKGDVPEGYKVSRKEKRNFPLILESPSPNQTSLYFCASSLRQDLSGANVLTFGAGSRLTVL.